This TCR beta chain was documented in a study of identical twins (dated by TCRdb to about 2016). Regarding the research as a whole: To test whether fetal clonotypes persist, this study deep-sequenced TCR alpha and beta repertoires from monozygotic twins, from unrelated adults of various ages, and from cord blood. Replicate twin experiments were performed at different times using different library preparation protocols to rule out contamination. General conclusions and limits of the study: Out-of-frame TCR alpha sharing in monozygotic twins was systematically underestimated by recombination models, whereas sharing between unrelated individuals was in agreement with the recombination models. Compared with coincidental sharing between unrelated individuals, out-of-frame TCR alpha sequences shared between twins had an excess of sequences with low generation probability. Because the same donors could not be followed over many years, the conclusions depended on cross-sectional statistical analysis. In beta out-of-frame sequences, excess twin sharing was weaker, because having fewer shared sequences lowered the signal-to-noise ratio. Abundant cord blood beta clonotypes had fewer insertions, young adult naive repertoires showed a similar but weaker trend, and memory repertoires showed no such trend. Invariant T cells such as MAIT and iNKT could partly confound zero-insertion analyses, though diverse VJ usage argued against this for most clonotypes.

This clonotype was seen a handful of times. Its antigen is currently not known. There are no base qualities to consult, and no much larger clone falls within one base. Every donor in the study was a healthy Caucasian. The twin cohort consisted of three pairs of female monozygotic twins, all aged 18 to 29 years. Miltenyi CD45RO+ enrichment and human naive T-cell isolation kits were used to isolate memory (CD45RO+) and naive T cells from PBMC. Library prep was done by 5' RACE. The instrument given in TCRdb is Illumina HiSeq 2000. Template switching introduced a universal primer binding site; the final cDNA contained a unique molecular identifier, enabling accurate counting of TCR cDNA molecules. Specific primers in the conserved constant-segment region were used to synthesize first-strand cDNA for the TCR alpha and beta chains. Each cDNA library was double barcoded, with a SMART-Mk sample barcode plus Illumina barcodes, to control for contamination. TruSeq adapter sequences and Illumina sample barcodes were added in two successive PCR steps. The Illumina HiSeq platform was used with custom primers to sequence TCR alpha and beta cDNA libraries. The authors processed their data as follows. MiGEC processed the raw reads to extract unique molecular identifiers, while MiXCR was used to determine the CDR3 positions. Recombination models were inferred per individual with the repgenHMM and IGoR tools using an EM algorithm. The analysis of shared clonotypes was done with the tcR package in R, with sharing normalized by the product of cloneset sizes. Out-of-frame nonproductive sequences were analyzed to study raw recombination free of thymic and clonal selection effects. TCRdb redid the processing of the public reads, applying fastp at Q25 and MiXCR, and retained in-frame beta chains. For every CDR3 protein sequence, its rows merge into one entry that carries the most common genes and DNA. The V and J calls come from TCRdb's annotation, not from the publication. The sample profile shows some 200,000 distinct CDR3 sequences; 7.5% of them were found once. The ten largest clones add up to about 1.8% of the sample.

CDR1 and CDR2 (MNHNS, SASEGT) derive from the germline V gene. After removal of 8 bases from V and 5 bases from J, the junction retains 8 bases not matched to a gene. The CDR3 covers 14 residues, taking in both the cysteine and the phenylalanine. The sequence is cut down to CDR3 DNA, 42 bases in frame from base 1. These same data were also listed under a study on yellow fever vaccine responses in identical twins. The second publication reports: According to the authors, the vaccine-induced T cell response in identical twins seemed to be partly convergent and partly specific to each individual. The study precisely tracked vaccine-responding T cell clones in identical twins.

The TCR comes from a woman aged 18-29 years in good health. The sequenced material came from memory (CD45RO+) T cells sorted from blood. This specimen's cell subset or site label, per the study, means: CD45RO+ enriched T cells. The chain is encoded by TRBV6-1 joined to TRBJ2-5; 10 of the junction bases match TRBD1. The nucleotide sequence is given as TGTGCCAGCTACCCGACAGGGGGCGTTGAGACCCAGTACTTC. It specifies CASYPTGGVETQYF.